Each of the 9 T cell receptor beta chains below was sequenced from the same sample in a study of blood T cell repertoires in COVID-19. The repertoire was sequenced with immunoSEQ multiplex PCR; TCRdb's copy has only in-frame clones and lacks some. The data contain roughly 150,000 clones, just under 80% of them singletons. The sample taken for sequencing was peripheral blood. The receptors stem from a woman older than 75 with acute or convalescent COVID-19.

The chain has TRBV6-4 and TRBJ2-7, with D tentatively TRBD2 (6 bases). This CDR3 has 17 amino acids. V gave up 0 bases and J gave up 0 bases, with 15 bases separating them. CDR1 and CDR2 from the germline V gene are MRHNA and SNTAGT. In DNA form, the CDR3 reads TGTGCCAGCAGTGACTCGGATAAACAGGAGGGCTCCTACGAGCAGTACTTC. Amino acids: CASSDSDKQEGSYEQYF.

This clone has more than one count but fewer than ten. The chain links TRBV5-1 to TRBJ1-2; D is perhaps TRBD1 (6 bases). Germline CDR1 is SGHRS and CDR2 is YFSETQ. The CDR3 totals 15 residues. Trimming took 0 bases from V and 7 from J, leaving 16 bases between them. The DNA for the CDR3 is TGCGCCAGCAGCTTGGACAGGGTTCAAGGCGGTGGCTACACCTTC. This translates into CASSLDRVQGGGYTF.

CDR3 sequence (DNA): TGTGCCAGCAGCAAAGGGACAGGGGAGCAGTACTTC. Its protein product is CASSKGTGEQYF. V and J are TRBV12-3 or TRBV12-4 and TRBJ2-7; TRBD1 aligns across 9 bases. This CDR3 contains 12 residues. J was trimmed by 7 bases and V by 6 bases; bases with no gene match: 4.

This clone was observed a handful of times. The chain uses TRBV4-2 and TRBJ2-1; 13 bases agree with TRBD2. V shed 5 bases and J 2 bases; nucleotides not matched to a gene: 3. The CDR3 has 16 amino acids. The germline CDR1 and CDR2 sequences are LGHNA and YNFKEQ. CDR3: CASSYTSGGAYNEQFF. CDR3 sequence (DNA): TGTGCCAGCAGCTATACTAGCGGGGGGGCCTACAATGAGCAGTTCTTC.

The chain couples TRBV5-1 to TRBJ2-7, with 9 bases lining up with TRBD2. Germline V gene sequence: CDR1 SGHRS, CDR2 YFSETQ. J gave up 2 bases and V 4 bases, and 7 bases lay outside the gene matches. This CDR3 has 15 residues. The CDR3 region is CASSRVQRGAYEQYF. The CDR3 DNA reads TGCGCCAGCAGCCGCGTCCAGCGGGGGGCCTACGAGCAGTACTTC.

This clone was counted between two and nine times. The genes are TRBV5-1 and TRBJ2-3, with 10 nucleotides matching TRBD1. The junction had 4 bases not matched to a gene; V was cut back by 0 bases and J by 6 bases. CDR3 length: 15 amino acids. Germline V gene sequence: CDR1 SGHRS, CDR2 YFSETQ. CDR3 loop: CASSLGQGAGDTQYF. The CDR3, as DNA: TGCGCCAGCAGCTTGGGACAGGGGGCTGGGGATACGCAGTATTTT.

The chain has TRBV19 and TRBJ2-1; D is uncertain. The germline V gene encodes CDR1 LNHDA and CDR2 SQIVND (reference sequence). The CDR3 covers 18 residues. V was cut by 7 bases and J by 0 bases, with 22 bases left in between. In DNA, the CDR3 is TGTGCCAGTACCCCCTTTGCGCCCTCCACCGTCTCCTACAATGAGCAGTTCTTC. Protein sequence: CASTPFAPSTVSYNEQFF.

The J gene is TRBJ2-3, the V gene TRBV27, with D perhaps matching TRBD2 (6 bases). This CDR3 spans 15 amino acids. Between the trimmed V and J ends, which lost 3 bases and 5 bases, there was a span of 15 bases. Looked up from germline, CDR1 is MNHEY and CDR2 is SMNVEV (reference sequence). The CDR3 DNA is TGTGCCAGCAGTTTCCCGGGAGAACGGGTAGATACGCAGTATTTT. The encoded protein is CASSFPGERVDTQYF.

V is TRBV19 and J is TRBJ2-3; D might be TRBD2 (6 bases). Trimming left V 3 bases short and J 8 bases short, with 15 bases between. CDR1 is LNHDA and CDR2 is SQIVND in the germline V gene (reference sequence). CDR3 size: 14 residues. The CDR3 DNA sequence: TGTGCCAGTAGTATTGCAGGCGCGGAGGGTACGCAGTATTTT. Protein: CASSIAGAEGTQYF.